One sample yielded the 8 T cell receptor beta chains listed below, sequenced in a study of CD8 T cells in Susac syndrome. Random hexamers primed reverse transcription of roughly 0.5 to 1 ug RNA. TCRdb re-called the immunoSEQ multiplex PCR reads with MiXCR, one entry per CDR3 protein. The data hold 55,000 to 70,000 distinct CDR3 sequences, with 85% to 95% observed a single time. The sample was CD8+ T cells from PBMCs. These receptors were collected from a human donor in good health.

The J gene is TRBJ1-1, the V gene TRBV10-3, with TRBD1 as a possible D gene (6 bases). This CDR3 spans 14 amino acids. Germline values: CDR1 ENHRY, CDR2 SYGVKD. V was cut by 2 bases and J by 4 bases, with 11 bases left in between. The CDR3 bases are TGTGCCATCAGTGAGGAACAGGGCAGCACTGAAGCTTTCTTT. As protein: CAISEEQGSTEAFF.

This chain uses TRBV7-9 with TRBJ2-7; D may correspond to TRBD1 or TRBD2 (5 bases each). Looked up from germline, CDR1 is SEHNR and CDR2 is FQNEAQ (reference sequence). Trimming cost V 7 bases and J 5 bases, with 12 bases left between them. This CDR3 has 12 residues. Here the CDR3 DNA reads TGTGCCAGCACCCTGGGGGTCGACGAGCAGTACTTC. Translating it yields CASTLGVDEQYF.

The rearrangement uses TRBV4-1 and TRBJ2-5, with D tentatively TRBD1 or TRBD2 (5 bases each). Germline-derived CDR1 and CDR2 are MGHRA and YSYEKL. There are 15 residues in the CDR3. V was pared by 3 bases and J by 1 base, with 12 bases between. CDR3 amino acids: CASSQGLGGQETQYF. The CDR3 coding sequence is TGCGCCAGCAGCCAGGGGCTTGGGGGCCAAGAGACCCAGTACTTC.

The CDR3 DNA is TGTGCCTGGAGTGTAATGGGGGACACCGGGGAGCTGTTTTTT. Translation: CAWSVMGDTGELFF. This chain links TRBV30 with TRBJ2-2; D may be TRBD1 or TRBD2 (5 bases each). Germline V CDR1 and CDR2: GTSNPN, SVGIG (reference sequence). This CDR3 spans 14 amino acids. V lost 0 bases, J lost 3 bases, and 8 bases lay in between.

This sequence joins TRBV11-2 and TRBJ2-7; 7 bases fit TRBD2. The germline gives CDR1 SGHAT, CDR2 FQNNGV. J lost 2 bases, V lost 4 bases, and 5 bases had no gene match. The CDR3 length is 14 residues. The DNA of the CDR3 is TGTGCCAGCAGCTCATTCGGGGGGACCTACGAGCAGTACTTC. Its protein is CASSSFGGTYEQYF.

The chain has TRBV12-3 or TRBV12-4 and TRBJ2-5; no clear D. The CDR3 sequence is 13 residues long. The ends were cut back, 4 bases at V and 2 bases at J, with 8 bases in the middle. The CDR3 sequence: CASSSWPQETQYF. The CDR3 DNA is TGTGCCAGCAGTTCCTGGCCGCAAGAGACCCAGTACTTC.

This rearrangement joins TRBV7-9 to TRBJ2-7; possible D gene TRBD2, 6 bases. V gave up 5 bases and J gave up 6 bases, with 20 bases separating them. The V gene's germline CDR1 is SEHNR and CDR2 FQNEAQ (reference sequence). This CDR3 is 15 amino acids long. The chain's CDR3 is CASSPPPGLGIEQYF. The CDR3 DNA sequence: TGTGCCAGCAGCCCACCACCGGGACTTGGTATCGAGCAGTACTTC. The complete variable domain, with remaining parts taken from reference TRBV7-9 and TRBJ2-7, reads DTGVSQNPRHKITKRGQNVTFRCDPISEHNRLYWYRQTLGQGPEFLTYFQNEAQLEKSRLLSDRFSAERPKGSFSTLEIQRTEQGDSAMYLCASSPPPGLGIEQYFGPGTRLTVT.

This sequence joins TRBV7-2 and TRBJ2-3; TRBD1 or TRBD2 may be the D gene (6 bases each). The germline CDR1 and CDR2 sequences are SGHTA and FQGNSA. The CDR3 is 15 amino acids. Trimming shortened V by 1 base and J by 6 bases, and 14 bases separated the two germline ends. CDR3 residues: CASSLVQQGRDTQYF. CDR3 DNA sequence: TGTGCCAGCAGCTTAGTTCAGCAGGGGAGGGATACGCAGTATTTT.